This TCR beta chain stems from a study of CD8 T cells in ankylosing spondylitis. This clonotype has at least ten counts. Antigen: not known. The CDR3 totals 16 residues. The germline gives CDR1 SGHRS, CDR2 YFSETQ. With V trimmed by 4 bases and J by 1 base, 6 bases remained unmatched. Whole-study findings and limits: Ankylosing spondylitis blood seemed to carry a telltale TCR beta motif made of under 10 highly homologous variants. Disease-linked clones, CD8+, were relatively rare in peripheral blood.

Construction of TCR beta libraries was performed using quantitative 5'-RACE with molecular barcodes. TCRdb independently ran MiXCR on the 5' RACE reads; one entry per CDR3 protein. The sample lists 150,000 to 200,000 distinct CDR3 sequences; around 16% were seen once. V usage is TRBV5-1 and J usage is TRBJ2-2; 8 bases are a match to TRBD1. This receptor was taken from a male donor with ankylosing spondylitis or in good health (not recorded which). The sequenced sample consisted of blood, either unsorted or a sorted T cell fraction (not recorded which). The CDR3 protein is CASSLPGTGNTGELFF. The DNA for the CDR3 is TGCGCCAGCAGCCTCCCAGGGACAGGGAACACCGGGGAGCTGTTTTTT.